This T cell receptor (beta chain) was obtained from a study of T cell changes during pregnancy in multiple sclerosis. This clone was recorded once. Here immunoSEQ multiplex PCR was the method, and the copy in TCRdb shows in-frame clones only, minus some. The sample consists of some 70,000 clones, roughly 94% of them appearing once. Germline lookup yields CDR1 LNHDA and CDR2 SQIVND (reference sequence). The V and J ends lost 8 bases and 0 bases respectively, with 11 bases between them. The CDR3 loop spans 14 amino acids. This rearrangement joins TRBV19 to TRBJ2-1; no clear D. The source is a female donor in good health, enrolled as a control in a pregnancy study. The sequences come from peripheral blood, collected in the second trimester of pregnancy. The CDR3 loop reads CASDNSGSYNEQFF. The CDR3 region has the DNA TGTGCCAGTGATAACAGTGGCTCCTACAATGAGCAGTTCTTC.